These 21 T cell receptor beta chains share one sample of origin, sequenced in a study of cytomegalovirus exposure and HLA in healthy donors. The assay was immunoSEQ multiplex PCR, and TCRdb's table has in-frame clones only and misses some. In the table there are roughly 100,000 clones, roughly 90% of which are singletons. Sequenced material: PBMCs. The receptor set was obtained from a woman in her late teens or twenties in good health and CMV-seropositive.

This rearrangement joins TRBV7-9 to TRBJ1-4; the D gene is possibly TRBD1 (5 bases). V lost 2 bases to trimming and J lost 3 bases, with 10 bases between them. Germline CDR1 SEHNR, CDR2 FQNEAQ (reference sequence). The length of the CDR3 is 15 residues. The CDR3 loop reads CASSLWGDPNEKLFF. CDR3 coding DNA: TGTGCCAGCAGCTTATGGGGCGATCCTAATGAAAAACTGTTTTTT.

The J gene is TRBJ1-1, the V gene TRBV27; 8 positions agree with TRBD1. Germline lookup yields CDR1 MNHEY and CDR2 SMNVEV (reference sequence). This CDR3 comprises 15 residues. With V trimmed by 7 bases and J by 6 bases, 13 bases remained unmatched. CDR3 DNA: TGTGCCAGCATCCCCTTACGACAGGGGAGGCCTGAAGCTTTCTTT. Translated: CASIPLRQGRPEAFF.

This clone has a handful of counts. The chain has TRBV7-6 and TRBJ2-7; 9 bases agree with TRBD1. Per the germline V gene, CDR1 is SGHVS and CDR2 is FNYEAQ. CDR3 length: 13 amino acids. Germline trimming cut 5 bases from V and 6 bases from J; bases unmatched to any gene: 5. The CDR3 nucleotides read TGTGCCAGCAGCCCCTGGGACAGGGTCGAGCAGTACTTC. Encoded protein: CASSPWDRVEQYF.

The chain couples TRBV20-1 to TRBJ2-5; a weak D match, TRBD2 (6 bases). V lost 4 bases and J lost 9, with 12 bases in between. The V gene's germline CDR1 is DFQATT and CDR2 SNEGSKA (reference sequence). The CDR3 runs 11 residues. The CDR3 sequence is CSATTSQAQYF. In nucleotides, the CDR3 is TGCAGTGCTACAACTAGCCAGGCCCAGTACTTC.

V usage is TRBV9 and J usage is TRBJ2-1; TRBD1 matches at 7 bases. Losses at the gene ends were 3 bases for V and 1 base for J; bases not matched to a gene: 10. CDR1 and CDR2 from the germline V gene are SGDLS and YYNGEE. This CDR3 is 17 amino acids long. The CDR3 coding sequence is TGTGCCAGCAGCGCTGGATACCAGGGGGAATCCTACAATGAGCAGTTCTTC. Residues: CASSAGYQGESYNEQFF.

The chain carries TRBV11-2 and TRBJ1-1; 7 nucleotides align to TRBD1. J was trimmed by 1 base and V by 1 base; bases with no gene match: 6. Germline V gene data show CDR1 as SGHAT and CDR2 as FQNNGV. The CDR3 is 16 residues long. DNA for the CDR3: TGTGCCAGCAGCTTAGGGTCGGGACAGCCGAACACTGAAGCTTTCTTT. Translation gives CASSLGSGQPNTEAFF.

V gene TRBV2 combines with J gene TRBJ1-2, with 7 bases matching TRBD1. Unmatched junction bases numbered 8, after V lost 6 bases and J lost 4 bases. There are 14 residues in the CDR3. The germline CDR1 and CDR2 sequences are SNHLY and FYNNEI. The CDR3 loop reads CASRGDSLSYGYTF. CDR3 nucleotide sequence: TGTGCCAGCAGAGGGGACAGTTTATCCTATGGCTACACCTTC.

This clone was found once. The CDR3: CASEGSTGVYNSPLHF. Written as DNA, the CDR3 is TGTGCCAGCGAAGGTTCTACAGGGGTCTATAATTCACCCCTCCACTTT. This chain connects TRBV28 to TRBJ1-6, with 7 bases matching TRBD1. The CDR3 runs 16 residues. V shed 8 bases, J shed 3 bases, and the junction held 10 bases outside the gene matches. CDR1 and CDR2 from the germline V gene are MDHEN and SYDVKM.

In nucleotides, the CDR3 is TGTGCCAGCTCACCAGGATCTAGGGGGCCAGATACGCAGTATTTT. This encodes CASSPGSRGPDTQYF. The chain has TRBV18 and TRBJ2-3; TRBD1 matches 7 bases. The CDR3 length is 15 residues. V was pared by 2 bases and J by 4 bases, with 6 bases of the junction left unmatched. Germline assignment: CDR1 KGHSH and CDR2 LQKENI.

The chain uses TRBV2 and TRBJ2-5; D is possibly TRBD1 (6 bases). V lost 4 bases and J lost 5, with 8 bases in between. CDR3 size: 12 residues. Germline values: CDR1 SNHLY, CDR2 FYNNEI. The CDR3 region has the DNA TGTGCCAGCAGTGGGGGGCTGGAGACCCAGTACTTC. Encoded protein: CASSGGLETQYF. The full variable domain, with the rest looked up from reference TRBV2 and TRBJ2-5, is EPEVTQTPSHQVTQMGQEVILRCVPISNHLYFYWYRQILGQKVEFLVSFYNNEISEKSEIFDDQFSVERPDGSNFTLKIRSTKLEDSAMYFCASSGGLETQYFGPGTRLLVL.

Only one count was recorded for this clone. This sequence joins TRBV7-9 and TRBJ1-1; D may be TRBD1 (6 bases). This CDR3 is 19 amino acids long. CDR1 is SEHNR, CDR2 FQNEAQ, per germline (reference sequence). Trimming took 4 bases from V and 0 from J, leaving 24 bases between them. The CDR3 loop reads CASSSTLMTGTPMNTEAFF. The CDR3, as DNA: TGTGCCAGCAGCTCCACCCTGATGACCGGGACACCCATGAACACTGAAGCTTTCTTT.

The CDR3 sequence: CASSQHRGGNQPQHF. CDR3 in DNA: TGCGCCAGCAGCCAACATCGAGGTGGCAATCAGCCCCAGCATTTT. The chain uses TRBV4-3 and TRBJ1-5; D gene ambiguous. The V gene's germline CDR1 is LGHNA and CDR2 YSLEER. Trimming cost V 2 bases and J 2 bases, with 10 bases left between them. The CDR3 runs to 15 residues.

J is TRBJ2-3 and V is TRBV9; TRBD2 matches at 16 bases. Germline values: CDR1 SGDLS, CDR2 YYNGEE. V lost 0 bases, J lost 2 bases, and 6 bases stayed unmatched. The CDR3 is 19 residues long. This CDR3 reads CASSVAYGTSGGVTDTQYF. The CDR3 DNA is TGTGCCAGCAGCGTAGCTTACGGGACTAGCGGGGGGGTCACAGATACGCAGTATTTT.

The chain joins TRBV28 to TRBJ1-1; D is ambiguous. The CDR3 is 14 residues long. V was trimmed by 3 bases and J by 4 bases, leaving 12 bases between them. Germline lookup yields CDR1 MDHEN and CDR2 SYDVKM. The CDR3 DNA reads TGTGCCAGCAGTTTTGATTACAGCTCCACTGAAGCTTTCTTT. Its translation is CASSFDYSSTEAFF.

This chain joins TRBV7-9 and TRBJ2-7; TRBD1 agrees at 7 bases. V was pared by 5 bases and J by 4 bases, with 11 bases of the junction left unmatched. The CDR3 has 15 residues. In germline, CDR1 is SEHNR, CDR2 FQNEAQ (reference sequence). The CDR3 is CASSSRRSRGYEQYF. CDR3 nucleotide sequence: TGTGCCAGCAGCAGCAGACGGAGCAGGGGGTACGAGCAGTACTTC.

The CDR3 DNA is TGTGCCAGTACCGACAGGGGGTCAGGGGCCCAGCATTTT. Its translation: CASTDRGSGAQHF. The chain links TRBV19 to TRBJ1-5, with 9 bases matching TRBD1. The CDR3 has 13 amino acids. Germline V gene data show CDR1 as LNHDA and CDR2 as SQIVND (reference sequence). The V and J ends lost 7 bases and 11 bases, in that order; junction bases with no gene match: 9.

This sequence joins TRBV6-4 and TRBJ2-3; 7 bases align to TRBD1. There are 13 residues in the CDR3. The germline V gene encodes CDR1 MRHNA and CDR2 SNTAGT. J gave up 4 bases and V 6 bases, and 4 bases lay outside the gene matches. CDR3 sequence reads: CASRRQGADTQYF. The DNA for the CDR3 is TGTGCCAGCAGGCGGCAGGGGGCAGATACGCAGTATTTT.

The CDR3 region has the DNA TGTGCCAGCAGCGTGGGACTAAGCAATCAGCCCCAGCATTTT. Protein sequence: CASSVGLSNQPQHF. The rearrangement joins TRBV5-5 to TRBJ1-5; TRBD1 might be the D (5 bases). The CDR3 loop spans 14 amino acids. V lost 4 bases and J 1 base, leaving 9 bases between the germline ends. CDR1 is SGHKS and CDR2 is YYEKEE in the germline V gene (reference sequence). Supplemented by reference TRBV5-5 and TRBJ1-5, the full variable domain reads DAGVTQSPTHLIKTRGQQVTLRCSPISGHKSVSWYQQVLGQGPQFIFQYYEKEERGRGNFPDRFSARQFPNYSSELNVNALLLGDSALYLCASSVGLSNQPQHFGDGTRLSIL.

The rearrangement uses TRBV28 and TRBJ2-5; 9 bases agree with TRBD1. J gave up 3 bases and V 7 bases, and 3 bases lay outside the gene matches. The CDR3 sequence is 13 residues long. Germline V gene data show CDR1 as MDHEN and CDR2 as SYDVKM. The CDR3 DNA is TGTGCCAGCACCACAGGGGGCGAAGAGACCCAGTACTTC. It is translated as CASTTGGEETQYF.

This chain uses TRBV18 with TRBJ1-1; TRBD1 is a possible D gene (6 bases). Per germline, CDR1 KGHSH and CDR2 LQKENI. This CDR3 is 15 amino acids long. V lost 3 bases and J 7 bases, leaving 18 bases between the germline ends. The CDR3 is CASSPLGGRGIEAFF. The DNA for the CDR3 is TGTGCCAGCTCACCTCTTGGGGGCAGGGGTATTGAAGCTTTCTTT. Filled out from reference TRBV18 and TRBJ1-1, the complete variable domain reads NAGVMQNPRHLVRRRGQEARLRCSPMKGHSHVYWYRQLPEEGLKFMVYLQKENIIDESGMPKERFSAEFPKEGPSILRIQQVVRGDSAAYFCASSPLGGRGIEAFFGQGTRLTVV.

The chain carries TRBV2 and TRBJ1-6; 9 bases are shared with TRBD1. The CDR3 is 16 residues long. CDR1 and CDR2 (germline): SNHLY, FYNNEI. The ends lost 6 bases at V and 7 bases at J; junction bases unmatched: 10. For the CDR3, the DNA is TGTGCCAGCAGCGATAGGACAGGGGCGAGGAATTCACCCCTCCACTTT. It translates to CASSDRTGARNSPLHF.